This TCR beta chain emerged from a study of tumor-infiltrating lymphocytes in localized non-small cell lung cancer. The study, taken as a whole, reports: Technical variation could not be separated from intratumor heterogeneity here. TCR sequencing covered a subset of patients with enough tissue. T-cell fraction did not differ between immunotypes IM1 and IM2. TCRbeta sequencing showed higher T cell infiltration in tumors than uninvolved lung.

Remarks on this clone: The antigen is undetermined.

The CDR3 runs to 16 residues. In germline, CDR1 is SGHKS, CDR2 YYEKEE (reference sequence). Trimming removed 1 base at V and 3 bases at J, with 13 bases between. Only in-frame clones appear in the TCRdb table, and some are missing; sequencing was by immunoSEQ multiplex PCR. The sample contains roughly 9,200 clones, about four fifths of which appear only once. The specimen was uninvolved lung tissue not adjacent to the tumor. J is TRBJ1-4 and V is TRBV5-5; D is perhaps TRBD1 (6 bases). The sequence derives from a human donor with non-small cell lung cancer. As DNA, the CDR3 is TGTGCCAGCAGCTTGCGGGGGCTTGGGTCTAATGAAAAACTGTTTTTT. This sequence encodes CASSLRGLGSNEKLFF.